These T cell receptor beta chains were read from a single sample in a study of blood T cells in healthy people across ages. Via MiXCR, TCRdb re-called the 5' RACE reads, giving one row per CDR3 protein. In the table there are more than 550,000 distinct CDR3 sequences, about 24% of which are singletons. The sample consisted of blood. These receptors were taken from a man in his sixties or seventies in good health. CDR3s include the opening cysteine and the closing phenylalanine or tryptophan. A D gene is named only where the DNA matches it firmly. Clone size is stated in some rows and not others, as once, few, many or a class when expanded.

v_call: TRBV10-3; clone_size: few; j_call: TRBJ2-7; d_call: TRBD1; cdr3_aa: CAISGTGIHEQYF; cdr3_nt: TGTGCCATCAGTGGGACAGGGATCCACGAGCAGTACTTC
v_call: TRBV5-1; clone_size: NA; j_call: TRBJ1-3; d_call: NA; cdr3_aa: CASSSPTDSGNTIYF; cdr3_nt: TGCGCCAGCAGCTCGCCGACGGACTCTGGAAACACCATATATTTT
v_call: TRBV7-2; clone_size: few; j_call: TRBJ1-4; d_call: NA; cdr3_aa: CASSLRAWEKLFF; cdr3_nt: TGTGCCAGCAGCTTACGGGCGTGGGAAAAACTGTTTTTT
v_call: TRBV28; clone_size: few; j_call: TRBJ2-7; d_call: NA; cdr3_aa: CASTSPGQRLSYEQYF; cdr3_nt: TGTGCCAGCACTTCGCCAGGACAGCGTCTCTCCTACGAGCAGTACTTC
v_call: TRBV20-1; clone_size: few; j_call: TRBJ2-2; d_call: NA; cdr3_aa: CSARGLDTGELFF; cdr3_nt: TGCAGTGCTAGAGGGCTAGACACCGGGGAGCTGTTTTTT
v_call: TRBV6-6; clone_size: NA; j_call: TRBJ1-2; d_call: NA; cdr3_aa: CASRQTEYGYTF; cdr3_nt: TGTGCCAGCAGGCAGACAGAGTATGGCTACACCTTC
v_call: TRBV7-9; clone_size: NA; j_call: TRBJ2-3; d_call: TRBD2; cdr3_aa: CASSWGLAGSTDTQYF; cdr3_nt: TGTGCCAGCAGCTGGGGACTAGCGGGAAGCACAGATACGCAGTATTTT
v_call: TRBV11-2; clone_size: NA; j_call: TRBJ2-5; d_call: NA; cdr3_aa: CASSLGVGAMETQYF; cdr3_nt: TGTGCCAGCAGCTTAGGCGTAGGCGCCATGGAGACCCAGTACTTC
v_call: TRBV14; clone_size: NA; j_call: TRBJ2-1; d_call: NA; cdr3_aa: CASSQEASFRGNEQFF; cdr3_nt: TGTGCCAGCAGCCAAGAGGCCTCCTTTCGGGGTAATGAGCAGTTCTTC
v_call: TRBV4-2; clone_size: few; j_call: TRBJ2-5; d_call: NA; cdr3_aa: CASSQDGLGGQETQYF; cdr3_nt: TGTGCCAGCAGCCAAGATGGACTAGGGGGGCAAGAGACCCAGTACTTC
v_call: TRBV28; clone_size: few; j_call: TRBJ2-1; d_call: TRBD1; cdr3_aa: CASRDSFLNEQFF; cdr3_nt: TGTGCCAGCCGGGACAGTTTTTTGAATGAGCAGTTCTTC
v_call: TRBV29-1; clone_size: few; j_call: TRBJ2-3; d_call: TRBD1; cdr3_aa: CSVGTGSTDTQYF; cdr3_nt: TGCAGCGTTGGGACAGGGAGCACAGATACGCAGTATTTT
v_call: TRBV20-1; clone_size: NA; j_call: TRBJ2-3; d_call: NA; cdr3_aa: CSGTPDTDTQYF; cdr3_nt: TGCAGTGGGACGCCTGACACAGATACGCAGTATTTT
v_call: TRBV29-1; clone_size: many; j_call: TRBJ2-1; d_call: TRBD2; cdr3_aa: CSVEGLAGVPRNEQFF; cdr3_nt: TGCAGCGTTGAGGGACTAGCGGGAGTTCCCAGGAATGAGCAGTTCTTC
v_call: TRBV5-1; clone_size: many; j_call: TRBJ2-5; d_call: TRBD1; cdr3_aa: CASSPKTGTGVETQYF; cdr3_nt: TGCGCCAGCAGCCCTAAAACCGGGACAGGGGTCGAGACCCAGTACTTC
v_call: TRBV7-9; clone_size: NA; j_call: TRBJ1-5; d_call: NA; cdr3_aa: CATSPAQGAQHF; cdr3_nt: TGTGCCACCTCGCCCGCTCAGGGCGCCCAGCATTTT
v_call: TRBV19; clone_size: few; j_call: TRBJ1-1; d_call: TRBD1; cdr3_aa: CATLRQGATEAFF; cdr3_nt: TGTGCCACCCTAAGACAGGGGGCCACTGAAGCTTTCTTT
v_call: TRBV10-3; clone_size: NA; j_call: TRBJ1-2; d_call: NA; cdr3_aa: CAIRRVKTAGRVDYTF; cdr3_nt: TGTGCCATCAGACGAGTTAAGACAGCCGGGAGAGTTGACTACACCTTC
v_call: TRBV5-1; clone_size: NA; j_call: TRBJ1-4; d_call: NA; cdr3_aa: CASSWDTLTNEKLFF; cdr3_nt: TGCGCCAGCAGCTGGGACACCCTAACTAATGAAAAACTGTTTTTT
v_call: TRBV5-1; clone_size: few; j_call: TRBJ2-7; d_call: NA; cdr3_aa: CASSLNPFIRQRTSVYEQYF; cdr3_nt: TGCGCCAGCAGCTTGAACCCCTTTATCCGACAGCGAACTTCAGTCTACGAGCAGTACTTC
v_call: TRBV29-1; clone_size: once; j_call: TRBJ2-7; d_call: TRBD1; cdr3_aa: CSVRGTGRDEQYF; cdr3_nt: TGCAGCGTCCGCGGGACAGGTCGGGACGAGCAGTACTTC
v_call: TRBV28; clone_size: NA; j_call: TRBJ1-1; d_call: NA; cdr3_aa: CASSLGSGLDTEAFF; cdr3_nt: TGTGCCAGCAGTTTAGGTTCGGGGTTGGACACTGAAGCTTTCTTT
v_call: TRBV14; clone_size: few; j_call: TRBJ2-5; d_call: NA; cdr3_aa: CASSPVPYGTQYF; cdr3_nt: TGTGCCAGCAGCCCGGTCCCTTATGGAACCCAGTACTTC
v_call: TRBV14; clone_size: few; j_call: TRBJ2-2; d_call: TRBD1; cdr3_aa: CASSQLTQGAFGAGELFF; cdr3_nt: TGTGCCAGCAGCCAATTAACGCAGGGGGCGTTTGGCGCCGGGGAGCTGTTTTTT
v_call: TRBV20-1; clone_size: NA; j_call: TRBJ1-4; d_call: NA; cdr3_aa: CSARDPQLLNEKLFF; cdr3_nt: TGCAGTGCTAGAGATCCCCAGCTCCTCAATGAAAAACTGTTTTTT
v_call: TRBV6-5; clone_size: few; j_call: TRBJ2-1; d_call: TRBD2; cdr3_aa: CASSYALAGGQGSYNEQFF; cdr3_nt: TGTGCCAGCAGTTACGCCCTAGCGGGGGGCCAAGGGTCCTACAATGAGCAGTTCTTC
v_call: TRBV29-1; clone_size: NA; j_call: TRBJ2-3; d_call: NA; cdr3_aa: CSVPTLADTQYF; cdr3_nt: TGCAGCGTTCCTACCCTGGCAGATACGCAGTATTTT
v_call: TRBV27; clone_size: few; j_call: TRBJ2-3; d_call: NA; cdr3_aa: CASSSPTIRADTQYF; cdr3_nt: TGTGCCAGCAGTTCCCCCACCATCCGGGCAGATACGCAGTATTTT
v_call: TRBV5-5; clone_size: NA; j_call: TRBJ2-1; d_call: TRBD1; cdr3_aa: CASRPLTGDEQFF; cdr3_nt: TGTGCCAGCCGACCTTTGACAGGGGATGAGCAGTTCTTC
v_call: TRBV20-1; clone_size: NA; j_call: TRBJ2-5; d_call: NA; cdr3_aa: CSASTETQYF; cdr3_nt: TGCAGTGCTAGCACAGAGACCCAGTACTTC
v_call: TRBV6-1; clone_size: NA; j_call: TRBJ2-5; d_call: TRBD1; cdr3_aa: CASNWDSQETQYF; cdr3_nt: TGTGCCAGCAATTGGGACAGCCAAGAGACCCAGTACTTC
v_call: TRBV12-5; clone_size: few; j_call: TRBJ2-1; d_call: TRBD2; cdr3_aa: CASGQPGTSGNNEQFF; cdr3_nt: TGTGCTAGTGGTCAACCAGGGACTAGCGGCAACAATGAGCAGTTCTTC
v_call: TRBV27; clone_size: many; j_call: TRBJ2-1; d_call: TRBD2; cdr3_aa: CASSLFGGLAGGADYNEQFF; cdr3_nt: TGTGCCAGCAGTTTGTTCGGGGGACTAGCGGGAGGGGCGGATTACAATGAGCAGTTCTTC
v_call: TRBV29-1; clone_size: few; j_call: TRBJ2-1; d_call: NA; cdr3_aa: CSVVGYEQFF; cdr3_nt: TGCAGCGTAGTGGGATATGAGCAGTTCTTC
v_call: TRBV11-2; clone_size: few; j_call: TRBJ2-1; d_call: TRBD2; cdr3_aa: CASSLGSGRVNEQFF; cdr3_nt: TGTGCCAGCAGCTTAGGTAGCGGGAGGGTAAATGAGCAGTTCTTC
v_call: TRBV11-2; clone_size: NA; j_call: TRBJ1-1; d_call: NA; cdr3_aa: CASSLFGVTEAFF; cdr3_nt: TGTGCCAGCAGCTTGTTCGGAGTCACTGAAGCTTTCTTT
v_call: TRBV20-1; clone_size: few; j_call: TRBJ1-1; d_call: NA; cdr3_aa: CSAQGRNTEAFF; cdr3_nt: TGCAGTGCTCAGGGTAGGAACACTGAAGCTTTCTTT
v_call: TRBV29-1; clone_size: few; j_call: TRBJ2-7; d_call: NA; cdr3_aa: CSTASGSYEQYF; cdr3_nt: TGCAGCACAGCCTCAGGTTCCTACGAGCAGTACTTC
v_call: TRBV4-1; clone_size: few; j_call: TRBJ2-5; d_call: TRBD1; cdr3_aa: CASSQDISGQGAKETQYF; cdr3_nt: TGCGCCAGCAGCCAAGATATTTCCGGACAGGGGGCGAAAGAGACCCAGTACTTC
v_call: TRBV12-3/TRBV12-4; clone_size: few; j_call: TRBJ1-1; d_call: TRBD1; cdr3_aa: CASSQDRGQAFF; cdr3_nt: TGTGCCAGCAGCCAAGACAGGGGGCAAGCTTTCTTT
v_call: TRBV7-9; clone_size: NA; j_call: TRBJ2-5; d_call: TRBD1; cdr3_aa: CASSPRLRQGPPETQYF; cdr3_nt: TGTGCCAGCAGCCCTCGCCTGAGACAGGGCCCCCCCGAGACCCAGTACTTC
v_call: TRBV6-5; clone_size: NA; j_call: TRBJ1-2; d_call: NA; cdr3_aa: CVTKGPGAFGGYTF; cdr3_nt: TGTGTCACCAAAGGGCCCGGGGCTTTTGGGGGCTACACCTTC
v_call: TRBV20-1; clone_size: NA; j_call: TRBJ1-2; d_call: TRBD1; cdr3_aa: CSARARTGGYGGYTF; cdr3_nt: TGCAGTGCTAGAGCTCGGACAGGGGGCTACGGTGGCTACACCTTC
v_call: TRBV7-9; clone_size: once; j_call: TRBJ2-1; d_call: NA; cdr3_aa: CASSLEHYGIDEQFF; cdr3_nt: TGTGCCAGCAGCTTAGAACACTATGGGATCGATGAGCAGTTCTTC
v_call: TRBV10-3; clone_size: NA; j_call: TRBJ2-2; d_call: NA; cdr3_aa: CAIRMAGRNTGELFF; cdr3_nt: TGTGCCATCAGAATGGCAGGGAGGAACACCGGGGAGCTGTTTTTT
v_call: TRBV20-1; clone_size: few; j_call: TRBJ2-3; d_call: TRBD1; cdr3_aa: CSAQGDLFTDTQYF; cdr3_nt: TGCAGTGCCCAGGGGGACCTCTTCACAGATACGCAGTATTTT
v_call: TRBV29-1; clone_size: many; j_call: TRBJ2-3; d_call: NA; cdr3_aa: CSVDRGADTQYF; cdr3_nt: TGCAGCGTTGACAGGGGTGCAGATACGCAGTATTTT
v_call: TRBV20-1; clone_size: NA; j_call: TRBJ2-3; d_call: NA; cdr3_aa: CSATLDSSTDTQYF; cdr3_nt: TGCAGTGCTACCCTCGACAGTAGCACAGATACGCAGTATTTT
v_call: TRBV10-3; clone_size: NA; j_call: TRBJ2-1; d_call: TRBD2; cdr3_aa: CAISDSGVRSHNERFF; cdr3_nt: TGTGCCATCAGTGATAGCGGGGTACGCTCCCACAATGAGCGGTTCTTC
v_call: TRBV9; clone_size: few; j_call: TRBJ1-2; d_call: NA; cdr3_aa: CASSVLPNYGYTF; cdr3_nt: TGTGCCAGCAGCGTATTGCCTAACTATGGCTACACCTTC
v_call: TRBV10-2; clone_size: few; j_call: TRBJ2-3; d_call: NA; cdr3_aa: CASRLRGGSDTQYF; cdr3_nt: TGCGCCAGCAGACTGAGGGGGGGCTCAGATACGCAGTATTTT
v_call: TRBV29-1; clone_size: few; j_call: TRBJ1-2; d_call: NA; cdr3_aa: CSVEVGQLNYGYTF; cdr3_nt: TGCAGCGTTGAGGTGGGGCAACTAAACTATGGCTACACCTTC
v_call: TRBV28; clone_size: few; j_call: TRBJ2-5; d_call: NA; cdr3_aa: CASSSPDGIIQETQYF; cdr3_nt: TGTGCCAGCAGTTCACCGGACGGAATAATACAAGAGACCCAGTACTTC